The rows below give T cell receptor beta chains drawn from one sample of a study of early stage breast cancer tumors. Libraries were prepared by immunoSEQ multiplex PCR; TCRdb keeps only in-frame clonotypes and omits some of them. Of around 1,600 clones in the sample, about four fifths are singletons; the top ten hold 8.4%. The source material was normal breast tissue next to the tumor. The receptors derive from a person aged 70 to 85 with breast cancer. Each CDR3 is given with its conserved first and last residue. Each record gives: clone size, D gene, J gene, V gene, CDR3 DNA, CDR3 protein. The D gene is left open where the match is weak. Clone sizes are given selectively: once, few, many, or a class where the clone is expanded.

NA	NA	TRBJ2-7	TRBV6-1	TGTGCCAGCAGGACCAGGGGCTTCTCCTACGAGCAGTACTTC	CASRTRGFSYEQYF
once	NA	TRBJ2-5	TRBV19	TGTGCCAGTAGTATGGCAGTGCAAGAGACCCAGTACTTC	CASSMAVQETQYF
NA	TRBD1	TRBJ1-1	TRBV19	TGTGCCAGTAGTACTGGGACAGGGAGGCCTCTGAACACTGAAGCTTTCTTT	CASSTGTGRPLNTEAFF
NA	TRBD2	TRBJ2-1	TRBV6-4	TGTGCCAGCAGTGAAGCGGGGGGAGAGCAGTTCTTC	CASSEAGGEQFF
few	NA	TRBJ1-2	TRBV2	TGTGCCAGCAGTGGACAGGCCAACTATGGCTACACCTTC	CASSGQANYGYTF
few	NA	TRBJ1-5	TRBV7-9	TGTGCCAGCAGCAAGGACAGTAGCAATCAGCCCCAGCATTTT	CASSKDSSNQPQHF
NA	NA	TRBJ2-7	TRBV6-6	TGTGCCAGCAGTTGGATGCCTAGCTCCTACGAGCAGTACTTC	CASSWMPSSYEQYF
few	NA	TRBJ1-2	TRBV6-4	TGTGCCAGCAGTGACAGGACAGCCCATGGCTACACCTTC	CASSDRTAHGYTF
NA	TRBD2	TRBJ2-3	TRBV7-3	TGTGCCAGCAGCCTAAGACCGGGACTAGCAACAGATACGCAGTATTTT	CASSLRPGLATDTQYF
NA	NA	TRBJ2-7	TRBV9	TGTGCCAGCAGCGTAGGGGGCCAGCCCTACGAGCAGTACTTC	CASSVGGQPYEQYF
once	TRBD1	TRBJ1-3	TRBV11-2	TGTGCCAGCGTTGACAGGGGGAGGCGATCGGTTGGAAACACCATATATTTT	CASVDRGRRSVGNTIYF
few	NA	TRBJ1-2	TRBV10-3	TGTGCCATCAGTGAGGACAGTCGGGGCTACACCTTC	CAISEDSRGYTF
NA	NA	TRBJ1-3	TRBV5-3	TGTGCCAGAAGCAACAGGGCTGAAGACACCATATATTTT	CARSNRAEDTIYF
once	NA	TRBJ2-2	TRBV6-6	TGTGCCAGCAGAATGGCGGGGTACACCGGGGAGCTGTTTTTT	CASRMAGYTGELFF
NA	NA	TRBJ2-3	TRBV7-2	TGTGCCAGCAGCTCCAGGGGAGTCCGAACAGATACGCAGTATTTT	CASSSRGVRTDTQYF
NA	NA	TRBJ2-7	TRBV18	TGTGCCAGCTCATCAAACCGACAGGACTCCTACGAGCAGTACTTC	CASSSNRQDSYEQYF